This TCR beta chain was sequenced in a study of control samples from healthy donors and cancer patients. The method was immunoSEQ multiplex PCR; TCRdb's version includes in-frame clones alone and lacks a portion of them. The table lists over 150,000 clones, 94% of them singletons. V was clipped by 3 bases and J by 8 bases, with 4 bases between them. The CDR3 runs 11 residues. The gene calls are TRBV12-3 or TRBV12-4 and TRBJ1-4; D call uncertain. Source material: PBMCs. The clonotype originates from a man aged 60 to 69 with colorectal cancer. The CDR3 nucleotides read TGTGCCAGCAGTTTCGCGGAAAAACTGTTTTTT. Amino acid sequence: CASSFAEKLFF.